Below, 17 T cell receptor beta chains from the same sample are listed, as sequenced in a study of T cell repertoires in cytomegalovirus infection. A single record per CDR3 protein comes from TCRdb applying MiXCR to the reads. In the table there are 310,000 or so distinct CDR3 sequences, 20% to 30% of which are singletons. No antigen has been assigned to these receptors. The sequencing here drew on cultured PBMCs, taken from culture after CMV antigen stimulation. Source of these receptors: a human donor in good health (CMV status not recorded). Some clones in this sample may be carry-over from other donors' samples.

This clonotype has a handful of counts. V and J are TRBV12-3 or TRBV12-4 and TRBJ2-2; 10 bases line up with TRBD1. The CDR3 consists of 16 residues. After removal of 6 bases from V and 1 base from J, the junction contained 5 bases not matched to a gene. CDR3 DNA: TGTGCCAGCAGAGAACGGGACAGGGGGAACACCGGGGAGCTGTTTTTT. Protein product: CASRERDRGNTGELFF.

This clonotype was recorded once. The chain uses TRBV14 and TRBJ1-1; D is perhaps TRBD1 (6 bases). The V gene's germline CDR1 is SGHDN and CDR2 FVKESK. This CDR3 contains 17 residues. With 0 bases removed from V and 0 bases from J, the gap between germline ends came to 14 bases. Written as DNA, the CDR3 is TGTGCCAGCAGCCAAGAGCCCCGGACAGCCTTGAACACTGAAGCTTTCTTT. It yields the protein CASSQEPRTALNTEAFF.

In its sample, this clonotype was seen a few times. The chain recombines TRBV20-1 with TRBJ2-1; D tentatively fits TRBD1 or TRBD2 (5 bases each). Between the trimmed V and J ends, which lost 1 base and 4 bases, there was a span of 17 bases. This CDR3 has 16 amino acids. Germline V gene data show CDR1 as DFQATT and CDR2 as SNEGSKA (reference sequence). For the CDR3, the DNA is TGCAGTGCTAGAGGGGAGTTGGGGCGGCGGTACAATGAGCAGTTCTTC. Its protein is CSARGELGRRYNEQFF.

This clonotype was counted only a few times. The rearrangement links TRBV19 to TRBJ2-7; a possible D gene is TRBD2 (6 bases). Between the trimmed V and J ends, which lost 4 bases and 4 bases, there was a span of 14 bases. CDR1 and CDR2 (germline): LNHDA, SQIVND (reference sequence). The CDR3 runs to 14 residues. Written as DNA, the CDR3 is TGTGCCAGTAGTACCCGCACCGCGGGGTACGAGCAGTACTTC. It codes for CASSTRTAGYEQYF.

This clonotype appeared a few times. The chain combines TRBV7-2 with TRBJ1-6, with 9 bases fitting TRBD1. Germline V CDR1 and CDR2: SGHTA, FQGNSA. The V and J ends lost 5 bases and 5 bases, in that order; junction bases with no gene match: 4. CDR3 length: 15 residues. CDR3 sequence reads: CASSPWTGDNSPLHF. CDR3 bases: TGTGCCAGCAGCCCCTGGACAGGGGATAATTCACCCCTCCACTTT.

In its sample, this clonotype was seen a few times. The V and J genes are TRBV4-1 and TRBJ1-6, with 9 bases identical to TRBD1. Germline V lookup: CDR1 MGHRA, CDR2 YSYEKL. The J segment lost 8 bases and the V segment lost 4 bases, leaving 12 bases of the junction unmatched. This CDR3 spans 17 amino acids. CDR3 coding DNA: TGCGCCAGCAGCCCAACCGGGACAGGGATCGGGGATTCACCCCTCCACTTT. The encoded protein is CASSPTGTGIGDSPLHF.

This clonotype was seen once. V is TRBV5-6 and J is TRBJ2-5; maybe TRBD1 (7 bases). This CDR3 is 15 amino acids long. Germline loops: CDR1 SGHDT, CDR2 YYEEEE. The V and J ends lost 0 bases and 7 bases respectively, with 16 bases between them. The CDR3 protein is CASSLEGAGTRTQYF. DNA for the CDR3: TGTGCCAGCAGCTTGGAGGGGGCAGGGACTCGGACCCAGTACTTC.

The V and J genes are TRBV4-3 and TRBJ2-5; 8 nucleotides align to TRBD1. This CDR3 comprises 15 residues. V shed 3 bases, J shed 5 bases, and the junction held 8 bases outside the gene matches. Germline V lookup: CDR1 LGHNA, CDR2 YSLEER. CDR3 in DNA: TGCGCCAGCAGCCAGTGGACAGGGAAGAGCGAGACCCAGTACTTC. Translated: CASSQWTGKSETQYF.

The rearrangement joins TRBV29-1 to TRBJ1-2; a weak D match, TRBD1 (6 bases). The CDR3 contains 14 residues. Per germline, CDR1 SQVTM and CDR2 ANQGSEA. V was cut by 0 bases and J by 5 bases, with 13 bases left in between. CDR3 DNA: TGCAGCGTTGAAGACCGGGGGCTTTCGTATGGCTACACCTTC. It translates to CSVEDRGLSYGYTF.

The J gene is TRBJ2-6, the V gene TRBV6-1; TRBD2 might be the D (5 bases). V lost 8 bases to trimming and J lost 0 bases, with 11 bases between them. This CDR3 is built from 15 residues. Germline-derived CDR1 and CDR2 are MNHNS and SASEGT. DNA of the CDR3: TGTGCCAGCGGTGGGAGAGGCTCTGGGGCCAACGTCCTGACTTTC. It specifies CASGGRGSGANVLTF.

The chain combines TRBV29-1 with TRBJ2-1, with 8 bases identical to TRBD2. Germline V gene data show CDR1 as SQVTM and CDR2 as ANQGSEA. The junction had 8 bases not matched to a gene; V was cut back by 6 bases and J by 7 bases. This CDR3 comprises 13 residues. CDR3 amino acids: CSVPGLDKNEQFF. In nucleotides, the CDR3 is TGCAGCGTCCCGGGACTAGATAAAAATGAGCAGTTCTTC.

The V and J genes are TRBV11-2 and TRBJ1-4, with TRBD1 matching over 7 bases. The length of the CDR3 is 16 residues. The germline CDR1 and CDR2 sequences are SGHAT and FQNNGV. With V trimmed by 3 bases and J by 7 bases, 11 bases remained unmatched. CDR3 loop: CASSFGAGGRFEKLFF. CDR3 nucleotides: TGTGCCAGCAGCTTCGGCGCAGGGGGGCGATTTGAAAAACTGTTTTTT.

The chain joins TRBV19 to TRBJ1-2; 7 positions match TRBD1. CDR1 and CDR2 from the germline V gene are LNHDA and SQIVND (reference sequence). With 5 bases clipped from V and 14 bases from J, the junction kept 17 bases outside the gene matches. There are 14 residues in the CDR3. CDR3 nucleotide sequence: TGTGCCAGTAGTTCCGACAGGGCTTCACCCGGCCAGACCTTC. It is translated as CASSSDRASPGQTF.

The genes are TRBV12-3 or TRBV12-4 and TRBJ1-6, with TRBD1 as a possible D gene (6 bases). This CDR3 is 18 amino acids long. V lost 6 bases and J 5 bases, leaving 23 bases between the germline ends. The CDR3 DNA follows: TGTGCCAGCAGATTCCGGGACATAAAGGGCCCAAATAATTCACCCCTCCACTTT. It translates to CASRFRDIKGPNNSPLHF.

Many counts were recorded for this clonotype. The rearrangement links TRBV7-2 to TRBJ1-5; D is possibly TRBD1 (5 bases). Germline V CDR1 and CDR2: SGHTA, FQGNSA. This CDR3 region has 13 residues. V was trimmed by 4 bases and J by 6 bases, leaving 10 bases between them. This CDR3 reads CASSSRQTQPQHF. For the CDR3, the DNA is TGTGCCAGCAGCTCCCGACAGACTCAGCCCCAGCATTTT.

The chain carries TRBV18 and TRBJ2-3, with D unclear. Trimming took 5 bases from V and 2 from J, leaving 14 bases between them. The CDR3 runs to 15 residues. CDR1 and CDR2 (germline): KGHSH, LQKENI. This CDR3 is CASSKDGAFTDTQYF. The CDR3 bases are TGTGCCAGCTCAAAAGACGGAGCATTCACAGATACGCAGTATTTT.

The chain recombines TRBV6-5 with TRBJ2-1; perhaps TRBD2 as D (5 bases). The CDR3 runs to 11 residues. CDR1 and CDR2 (germline): MNHEY, SVGAGI. V dropped 6 bases and J dropped 12 bases, with 12 bases sitting between them. The CDR3 nucleotides read TGTGCCAGCAGGGCCGGGATGGGGCAGTTCTTC. This translates into CASRAGMGQFF.